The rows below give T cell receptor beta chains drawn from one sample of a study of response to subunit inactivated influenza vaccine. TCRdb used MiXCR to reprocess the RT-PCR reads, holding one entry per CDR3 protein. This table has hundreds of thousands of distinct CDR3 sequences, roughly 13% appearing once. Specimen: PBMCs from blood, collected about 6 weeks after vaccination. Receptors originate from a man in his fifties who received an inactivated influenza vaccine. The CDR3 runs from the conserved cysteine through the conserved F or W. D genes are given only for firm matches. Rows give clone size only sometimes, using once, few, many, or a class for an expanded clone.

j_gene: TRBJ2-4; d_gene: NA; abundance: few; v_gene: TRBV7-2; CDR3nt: TGTGCCAGCAGCTTACAGGGGTTGTCGAACATTCAGTACTTC; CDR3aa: CASSLQGLSNIQYF
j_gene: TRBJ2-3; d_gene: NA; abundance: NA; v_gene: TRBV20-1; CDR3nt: TGCAGTGCTAAATGGGGGATCTCCCCAGATACGCAGTATTTT; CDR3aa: CSAKWGISPDTQYF
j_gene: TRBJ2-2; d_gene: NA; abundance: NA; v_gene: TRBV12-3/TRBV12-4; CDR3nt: TGTGCCAGCAGTTCCTCAGGGGCCCTCGGGGAGCTGTTTTTT; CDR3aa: CASSSSGALGELFF
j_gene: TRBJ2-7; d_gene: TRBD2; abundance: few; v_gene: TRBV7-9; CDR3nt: TGTGCCAGCAGACCGGGACTAGCCTACGAGCAGTACTTC; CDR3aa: CASRPGLAYEQYF
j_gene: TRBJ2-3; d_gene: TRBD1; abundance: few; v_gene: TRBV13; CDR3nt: TGTGCCAGCAGTTTACGTGGACAGGCTGCTCGCACAGATACGCAGTATTTT; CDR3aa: CASSLRGQAARTDTQYF
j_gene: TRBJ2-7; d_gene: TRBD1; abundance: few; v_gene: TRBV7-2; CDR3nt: TGTGCCAGCAGCTTAAGCCTGGACAGGGGCTTTCGTGGGGAGCAGTACTTC; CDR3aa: CASSLSLDRGFRGEQYF
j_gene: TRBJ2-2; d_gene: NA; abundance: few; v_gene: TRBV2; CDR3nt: TGTGCCAGCAGGGATGCCCTGGGCGGGCCGAACACCGGGGAGCTGTTTTTT; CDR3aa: CASRDALGGPNTGELFF
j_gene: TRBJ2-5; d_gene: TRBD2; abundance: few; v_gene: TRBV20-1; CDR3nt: TGCAGTGCTAGAGGACAGCGGGGAAGGGCAGAGACCCAGTACTTC; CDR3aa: CSARGQRGRAETQYF
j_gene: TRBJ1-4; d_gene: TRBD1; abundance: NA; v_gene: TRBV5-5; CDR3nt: TGTGCCAGCAGCGATTCCGGGACAGCCCCCAGGGGGGAAAAACTGTTTTTT; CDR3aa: CASSDSGTAPRGEKLFF
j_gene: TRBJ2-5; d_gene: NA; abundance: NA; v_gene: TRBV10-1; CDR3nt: TGCGCCAGCAGCTCGGGACCCCAAGAGACCCAGTACTTC; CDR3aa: CASSSGPQETQYF
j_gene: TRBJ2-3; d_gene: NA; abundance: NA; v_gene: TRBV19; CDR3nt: TGTGCCAGTAGTCTAATCATAGGTCGGACAGATACGCAGTATTTT; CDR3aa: CASSLIIGRTDTQYF
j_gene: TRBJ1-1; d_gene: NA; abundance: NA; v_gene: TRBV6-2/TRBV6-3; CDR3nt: TGTGCCAGCACCTCTTTGGGTCGCGGAGTGAACACTGAAGCTTTCTTT; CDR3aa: CASTSLGRGVNTEAFF
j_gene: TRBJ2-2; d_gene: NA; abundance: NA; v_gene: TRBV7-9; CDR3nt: TGTGCCAGCAGACCACCTTTCGGCCCGGACGGGGAGCTGTTTTTT; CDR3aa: CASRPPFGPDGELFF
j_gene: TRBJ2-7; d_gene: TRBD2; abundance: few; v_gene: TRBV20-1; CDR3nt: TGCAGTGCCCCGGGACTAGCGGGAGGGTCGGGGGAGCAGTACTTC; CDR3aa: CSAPGLAGGSGEQYF
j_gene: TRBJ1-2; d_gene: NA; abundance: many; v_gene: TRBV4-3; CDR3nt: TGCGCCAGCAGCAACCCCGGGGGATATGGCTACACCTTC; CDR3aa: CASSNPGGYGYTF
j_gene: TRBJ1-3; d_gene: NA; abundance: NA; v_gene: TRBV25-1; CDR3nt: TGTGCCAGCAGCGAGGGATACTCTGGAAACACCATATATTTT; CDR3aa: CASSEGYSGNTIYF
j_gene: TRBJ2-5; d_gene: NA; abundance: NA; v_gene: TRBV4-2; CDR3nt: TGTGCCAGCAGCCAGGACGCGAGAGGGTCTTCTAACCAAGAGACCCAGTACTTC; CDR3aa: CASSQDARGSSNQETQYF
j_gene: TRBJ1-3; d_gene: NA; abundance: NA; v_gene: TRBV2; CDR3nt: TGTGCCAGCAGGGTCCGGGACACCTCTGGAAACACCATATATTTT; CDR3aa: CASRVRDTSGNTIYF
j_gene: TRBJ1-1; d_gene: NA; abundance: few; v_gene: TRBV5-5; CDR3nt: TGTGCCAGCAGCTTGGAGCTGCTCGTGAACACTGAAGCTTTCTTT; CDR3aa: CASSLELLVNTEAFF
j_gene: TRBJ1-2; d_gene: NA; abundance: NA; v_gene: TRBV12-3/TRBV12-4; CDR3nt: TGTGCCAGCAGGCAGGGGTCCGCCTATGGCTACACCTTC; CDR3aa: CASRQGSAYGYTF
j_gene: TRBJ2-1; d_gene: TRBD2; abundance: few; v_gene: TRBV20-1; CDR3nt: TGCAGTGCTAGACCCCCACTAGCGGGTTCCTACAATGAGCAGTTCTTC; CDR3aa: CSARPPLAGSYNEQFF
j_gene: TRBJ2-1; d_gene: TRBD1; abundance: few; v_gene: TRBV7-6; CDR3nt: TGTGCCAGCAGCCAAGGGGGCATTGAGCAGTTCTTC; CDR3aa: CASSQGGIEQFF
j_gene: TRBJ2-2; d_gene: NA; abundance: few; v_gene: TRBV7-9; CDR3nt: TGTGCCAGCAGCGACCGGGGGCTGAGCACCGGGGAGCTGTTTTTT; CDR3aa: CASSDRGLSTGELFF
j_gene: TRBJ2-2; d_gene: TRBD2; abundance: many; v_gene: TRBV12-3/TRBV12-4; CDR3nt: TGTGCCAGCAGTTTCGCGGGGGCGAACACCGGGGAGCTGTTTTTT; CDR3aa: CASSFAGANTGELFF
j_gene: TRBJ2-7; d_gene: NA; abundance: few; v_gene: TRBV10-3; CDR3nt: TGTGCCATCAGCGAGCAGTACTTC; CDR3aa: CAISEQYF
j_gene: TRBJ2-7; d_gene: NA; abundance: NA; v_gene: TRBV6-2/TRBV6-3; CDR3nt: TGTGCCAGCAATGGGGGGCGCCCCTCCTACGAGCAGTACTTC; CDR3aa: CASNGGRPSYEQYF
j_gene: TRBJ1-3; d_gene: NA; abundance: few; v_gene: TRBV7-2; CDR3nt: TGTGCCAGCAGCTTAGGGGACCCAGGCTCTGGAAACACCATATATTTT; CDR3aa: CASSLGDPGSGNTIYF
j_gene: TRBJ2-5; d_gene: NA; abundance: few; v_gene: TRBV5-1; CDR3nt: TGCGCCAGCAGCTTGGTTACTAGAGAGACCCAGTACTTC; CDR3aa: CASSLVTRETQYF
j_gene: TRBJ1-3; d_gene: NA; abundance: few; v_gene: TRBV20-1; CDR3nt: TGCAGTGCTAGAGATCGCAGGCTCTCTGGAAACACCATATATTTT; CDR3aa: CSARDRRLSGNTIYF
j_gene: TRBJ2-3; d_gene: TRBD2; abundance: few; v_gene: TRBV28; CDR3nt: TGTGCCAGCCACGGACTAGCGGGATCAGATACGCAGTATTTT; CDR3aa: CASHGLAGSDTQYF
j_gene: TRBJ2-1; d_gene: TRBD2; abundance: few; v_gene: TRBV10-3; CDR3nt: TGTGCCATCAGTGATCTAGCGGGAGCCAATGAGCAGTTCTTC; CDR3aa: CAISDLAGANEQFF
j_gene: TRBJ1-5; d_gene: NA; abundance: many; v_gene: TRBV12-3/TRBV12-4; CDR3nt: TGTGCCAGCAAGCCCGGGGTGAATAGCAATCAGCCCCAGCATTTT; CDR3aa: CASKPGVNSNQPQHF
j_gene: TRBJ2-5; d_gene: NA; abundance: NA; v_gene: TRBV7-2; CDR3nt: TGTGCCAGCAGCTCCAGGGTGGGGGGTGGAGAGACCCAGTACTTC; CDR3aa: CASSSRVGGGETQYF
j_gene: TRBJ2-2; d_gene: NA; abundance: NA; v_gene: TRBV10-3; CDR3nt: TGTGCCGTCGCCCCTAGCGACAACACCGGGGAGCTGTTTTTT; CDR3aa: CAVAPSDNTGELFF
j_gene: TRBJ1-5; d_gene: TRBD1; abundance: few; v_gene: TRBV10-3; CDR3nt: TGTGCCATCAGTGGGACAGGGGGGCAGCCCCAGCATTTT; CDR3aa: CAISGTGGQPQHF
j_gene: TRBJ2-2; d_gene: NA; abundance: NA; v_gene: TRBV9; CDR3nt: TGTGCCAGCAGCGTTCAGGGACACGACGCGAACACCGGGGAGCTGTTTTTT; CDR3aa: CASSVQGHDANTGELFF
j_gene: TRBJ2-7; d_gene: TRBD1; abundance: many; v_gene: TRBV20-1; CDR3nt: TGCAGTGCTCGGGACAGGTACTCCTACGAGCAGTACTTC; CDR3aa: CSARDRYSYEQYF
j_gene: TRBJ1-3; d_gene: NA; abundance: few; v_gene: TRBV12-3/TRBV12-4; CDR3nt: TGTGCCAGCGATCCGTCGACCGGAAACACCATATATTTT; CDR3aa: CASDPSTGNTIYF
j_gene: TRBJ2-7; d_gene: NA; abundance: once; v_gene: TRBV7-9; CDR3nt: TGTGCCAGCAGCCGCTACGGGACACGGAACTACGAGCAGTACTTC; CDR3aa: CASSRYGTRNYEQYF
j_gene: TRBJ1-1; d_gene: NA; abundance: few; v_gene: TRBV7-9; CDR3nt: TGTGCCAGCAGCTTAATGGGGACCTTGAACACTGAAGCTTTCTTT; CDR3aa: CASSLMGTLNTEAFF
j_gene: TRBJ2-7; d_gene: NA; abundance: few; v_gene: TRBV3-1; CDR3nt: TGTGCCAGCAGCCCCGATCCGGACAGTTACGAGCAGTACTTC; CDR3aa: CASSPDPDSYEQYF
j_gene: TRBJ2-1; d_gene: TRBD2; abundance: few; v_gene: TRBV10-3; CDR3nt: TGTGCCACCCAGCCAGCGGGAGGGCATGAGCAGTTCTTC; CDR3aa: CATQPAGGHEQFF
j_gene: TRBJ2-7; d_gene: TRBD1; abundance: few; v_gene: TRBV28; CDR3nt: TGTGCCAGCAGTTTACCCCAGGGGGCGAGGAGCGAGCAGTACTTC; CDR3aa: CASSLPQGARSEQYF
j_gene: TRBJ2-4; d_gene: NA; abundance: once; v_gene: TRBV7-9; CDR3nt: TGTGCCAGCAGCCCGGGACGGAAAAACATTCAGTACTTC; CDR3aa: CASSPGRKNIQYF
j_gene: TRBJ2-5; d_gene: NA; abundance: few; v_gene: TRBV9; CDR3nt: TGTGCCAGCAGCACAACGACAACAGGGTTTGGCGAGACCCAGTACTTC; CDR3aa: CASSTTTTGFGETQYF
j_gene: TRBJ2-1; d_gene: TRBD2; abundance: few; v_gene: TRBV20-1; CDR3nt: TGCAGTGCTAGAAGGGTAGCGGGGGGGCCAATCTCGACTGAGCAGTTCTTC; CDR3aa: CSARRVAGGPISTEQFF
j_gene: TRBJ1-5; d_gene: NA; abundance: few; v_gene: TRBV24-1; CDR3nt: TGTGCCACCAGTGCAGGGGTCCGTCAGCCCCAGCATTTT; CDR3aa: CATSAGVRQPQHF
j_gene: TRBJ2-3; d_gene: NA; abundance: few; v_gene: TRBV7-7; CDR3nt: TGTGCCAGCAGTTTGGACAGACGCACAGATACGCAGTATTTT; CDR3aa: CASSLDRRTDTQYF
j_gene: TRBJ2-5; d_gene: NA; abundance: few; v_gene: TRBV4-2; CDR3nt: TGTGCCAGCAGCCAGTCCGGGACATCGCGCCAAGAGACCCAGTACTTC; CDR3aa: CASSQSGTSRQETQYF
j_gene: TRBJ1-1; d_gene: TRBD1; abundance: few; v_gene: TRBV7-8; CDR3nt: TGTGCCAGCAGCCGGGACAGGGTGTTCGCTGAAGCTTTCTTT; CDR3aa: CASSRDRVFAEAFF
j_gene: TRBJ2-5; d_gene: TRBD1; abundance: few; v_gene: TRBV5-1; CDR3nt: TGCGCCAGCAGCTTGGCGGGGACAGGAGCCAAGGAGACCCAGTACTTC; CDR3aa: CASSLAGTGAKETQYF
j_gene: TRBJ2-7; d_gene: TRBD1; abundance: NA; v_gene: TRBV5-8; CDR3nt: TGTGCCAGCGGGACGAGGCGCAGGGGGCTATACGAGCAGTACTTC; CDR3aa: CASGTRRRGLYEQYF
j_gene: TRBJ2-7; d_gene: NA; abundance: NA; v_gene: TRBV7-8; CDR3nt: TGTGCCAGCAGCTTAGTCGCCTCCCGGGAGTCTTACGAGCAGTACTTC; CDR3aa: CASSLVASRESYEQYF